This T cell receptor beta chain stems from a study of blood T cell repertoires in COVID-19. At the level of the study: Samples of COVID-19 (acute and convalescent) were obtained from the United States, Italy and Spain. From T cells, B-cell-depleted T cells, or PBMCs came the material, which was cDNA or gDNA.

Sequenced by immunoSEQ multiplex PCR; TCRdb stores in-frame clones only, minus some. Of about 180,000 clones listed, about 80% are singletons. V lost 5 bases to trimming and J lost 5 bases, with 19 bases between them. The CDR3 is made up of 16 amino acids. Germline assignment: CDR1 MNHEY and CDR2 SMNVEV (reference sequence). This receptor was identified in a man in his 70s with active or convalescent COVID-19. The chain combines TRBV27 with TRBJ2-1; perhaps TRBD2 as D (5 bases). Sequenced sample: peripheral blood. The CDR3 protein is CASSEGPEWTHNEQFF. The CDR3 nucleotides are TGTGCCAGCAGTGAGGGCCCTGAATGGACTCACAATGAGCAGTTCTTC.